The source of this T cell receptor (beta chain) is a study of blood T cells in healthy people across ages. This clonotype was found a few times. Germline CDR1 is LGHNA and CDR2 is YSLEER. Trimming took 0 bases from V and 7 from J, leaving 9 bases between them. The CDR3 is 13 residues long. For the second PCR, which ran for 7 to 11 cycles, a sample-barcoded 5' primer and a J-beta primer mix were used. TCRdb independently ran MiXCR on the 5' RACE reads; one entry per CDR3 protein. The sample lists roughly 1 million distinct CDR3 sequences, almost 25% occurring once. This sample also belongs to another study, concerning T cells of mothers and their children. That work adds: Related mother-child pairs shared marginally more repertoire than unrelated pairs, though not significantly.

Sequencing was carried out using blood. The V gene is TRBV4-3, the J gene TRBJ1-1; D gene unclear. The receptor was isolated from a girl aged 2-10 years in good health. CDR3 nucleotide sequence: TGCGCCAGCAGCCAAGATCGGATGGGTGAAGCTTTCTTT. It encodes CASSQDRMGEAFF.